These 5 T cell receptor beta chains were all obtained from the same sample, sequenced in a study of blood T cell repertoires in COVID-19 (dated by TCRdb to about 2020). The library relied on the immunoSEQ multiplex PCR assay. What TCRdb holds here is the immuneACCESS table cut down to in-frame rearrangements. Part of the clones is not present; checked against another copy, under half of the missing clones reflect an unresolved V gene, and the others are unexplained. Counted in this sample were 40,000 to 55,000 clones; 70% to 85% of them appeared once. The ten most abundant clones make up 30% to 35% of the sample. Specimen: peripheral blood. These receptor sequences come from a woman over 75 with acute or convalescent COVID-19.

This clone came up once. The chain has TRBV19 and TRBJ2-3; 7 bases are a match to TRBD2. Germline assignment: CDR1 LNHDA and CDR2 SQIVND (reference sequence). CDR3 length: 16 amino acids. Trimming removed 7 bases from V and 0 bases from J; junction bases left unmatched: 10. Here the CDR3 reads CASTLGRGTSTDTQYF. The CDR3 DNA reads as TGTGCCAGTACCCTGGGGCGGGGGACTAGCACAGATACGCAGTATTTT.

J is TRBJ2-7 and V is TRBV19; tentative D call: TRBD1 (6 bases). The CDR3 runs to 11 residues. Germline-derived CDR1 and CDR2 are LNHDA and SQIVND (reference sequence). The germline V and J ends were trimmed by 6 bases and 5 bases, with 8 bases remaining between them. CDR3 residues: CASRQGHEQYF. As DNA, the CDR3 is TGTGCCAGTAGACAGGGCCACGAGCAGTACTTC.

V gene TRBV2 combines with J gene TRBJ2-2; no clear D. Trimming shortened V by 4 bases and J by 3 bases, and 9 bases separated the two germline ends. Germline V gives CDR1 SNHLY, CDR2 FYNNEI. This CDR3 region has 14 residues. The CDR3 loop is CASSGSRYTGELFF. Written as DNA, the CDR3 is TGTGCCAGCAGTGGAAGCAGGTACACCGGGGAGCTGTTTTTT.

The rearrangement uses TRBV5-1 and TRBJ2-6; tentatively, D is TRBD2 (6 bases). V was shortened by 2 bases and J by 0 bases, with 12 bases between the two germline ends. This CDR3 spans 17 amino acids. Germline V gives CDR1 SGHRS, CDR2 YFSETQ. CDR3 coding DNA: TGCGCCAGCAGCTTCTCAGGGAGGTCCTCTGGGGCCAACGTCCTGACTTTC. The encoded protein is CASSFSGRSSGANVLTF.

The chain is built from TRBV6-5 and TRBJ2-7, with 9 bases that match TRBD1. V gave up 8 bases and J gave up 5 bases; unmatched junction bases: 7. This CDR3 contains 13 residues. The germline gives CDR1 MNHEY, CDR2 SVGAGI. The CDR3 here is CASLRTGVDEQYF. CDR3 DNA sequence: TGTGCCAGCTTACGGACAGGGGTCGACGAGCAGTACTTC.